The 21 T cell receptor beta chains given below trace back to one sample, sequenced in a study of response to subunit inactivated influenza vaccine. TCRdb re-derived calls from the RT-PCR reads in MiXCR, one entry per CDR3 protein. This table holds fewer than 650,000 distinct CDR3 sequences, about an eighth found once. Specimen: PBMCs from blood, collected roughly 46 days after vaccination. Receptor source: a middle-aged man who received an inactivated influenza vaccine.

The rearrangement uses TRBV20-1 and TRBJ2-3, with D unclear. Trimming cost V 6 bases and J 6 bases, with 10 bases left between them. The CDR3 totals 11 residues. Germline V lookup: CDR1 DFQATT, CDR2 SNEGSKA (reference sequence). In DNA, the CDR3 is TGCAGTGCCAAGTTCTTTGATACGCAGTATTTT. It codes for CSAKFFDTQYF.

This clonotype has a handful of counts. CDR3 sequence (DNA): TGCGCCAGCACCAAAGAGGGACAGGGGCCTGAAGCTTTCTTT. Translating gives CASTKEGQGPEAFF. The V call is TRBV5-1, the J call TRBJ1-1, with TRBD1 identical over 10 bases. Germline lookup yields CDR1 SGHRS and CDR2 YFSETQ. Trimming removed 6 bases from V and 6 bases from J; junction bases left unmatched: 8. This CDR3 is built from 14 residues. Together with reference TRBV5-1 and TRBJ1-1, the CDR3 gives the full variable domain: KAGVTQTPRYLIKTRGQQVTLSCSPISGHRSVSWYQQTPGQGLQFLFEYFSETQRNKGNFPGRFSGRQFSNSRSEMNVSTLELGDSALYLCASTKEGQGPEAFFGQGTRLTVV.

This chain connects TRBV7-2 to TRBJ2-7; no definite D call. Per the germline V gene, CDR1 is SGHTA and CDR2 is FQGNSA. The CDR3 sequence is 13 residues long. The V and J ends lost 5 bases and 0 bases respectively, with 8 bases between them. CDR3 residues: CASSQQSSYEQYF. In DNA, the CDR3 is TGTGCCAGCAGCCAACAGAGCTCCTACGAGCAGTACTTC.

In its sample, this clonotype was seen a few times. This chain uses TRBV6-2 or TRBV6-3 with TRBJ2-7; TRBD1 matches 8 bases. Per the germline V gene, CDR1 is MNHEY and CDR2 is SVGEGT. This CDR3 contains 15 residues. V shed 6 bases and J 4 bases; nucleotides not matched to a gene: 11. The CDR3 loop is CASSRTLTGVYEQYF. In DNA, the CDR3 is TGTGCCAGCAGCCGCACCTTGACAGGGGTGTACGAGCAGTACTTC.

This clonotype came up a few times. The chain uses TRBV10-3 and TRBJ2-1; D is unclear. Germline V gene data show CDR1 as ENHRY and CDR2 as SYGVKD. CDR3 length: 13 residues. V lost 0 bases and J 13 bases, leaving 13 bases between the germline ends. The CDR3 nucleotides read TGTGCCATCAGTGAGTCCCCCACCAGAGCCCAGTTCTTC. Its protein product is CAISESPTRAQFF.

A few counts support this clonotype. V usage is TRBV20-1 and J usage is TRBJ2-3, with 7 bases that match TRBD2. J lost 2 bases, V lost 0 bases, and 8 bases had no gene match. Germline V lookup: CDR1 DFQATT, CDR2 SNEGSKA (reference sequence). CDR3 length: 16 residues. The CDR3 DNA reads as TGCAGTGCTAGAGAGTTCTCACTAGCGAACACAGATACGCAGTATTTT. This gives the protein CSAREFSLANTDTQYF.

This clonotype was observed a handful of times. This chain uses TRBV19 with TRBJ2-1; TRBD1 matches 9 bases. This CDR3 spans 15 amino acids. Looked up from germline, CDR1 is LNHDA and CDR2 is SQIVND (reference sequence). V shed 5 bases, J shed 4 bases, and the junction held 6 bases outside the gene matches. The CDR3 protein is CASSEGTGNYNEQFF. In nucleotides, the CDR3 is TGTGCCAGTAGTGAAGGGACAGGGAATTACAATGAGCAGTTCTTC.

Ten or more counts support this clonotype. The rearrangement joins TRBV15 to TRBJ2-1; D may match TRBD1 or TRBD2 (6 bases each). V lost 4 bases and J 6 bases, leaving 13 bases between the germline ends. The CDR3 contains 14 residues. Per the germline V gene, CDR1 is LNHNV and CDR2 is YYDKDF (reference sequence). The CDR3 spells CATSMGGAPNEQFF. The DNA of the CDR3 is TGTGCCACCAGCATGGGGGGCGCCCCCAATGAGCAGTTCTTC.

The chain is built from TRBV28 and TRBJ2-5, with a weak D call TRBD2 (7 bases). The CDR3 is made up of 15 amino acids. Trimming left V 4 bases short and J 1 base short, with 13 bases between. Germline lookup yields CDR1 MDHEN and CDR2 SYDVKM. The CDR3 DNA reads as TGTGCCAGCAGTTCCCCTAGGGGGGGCCAAGAGACCCAGTACTTC. Translated, it gives CASSSPRGGQETQYF.

This clonotype appeared a few times. The genes are TRBV28 and TRBJ2-5; TRBD2 agrees at 12 bases. CDR3 length: 14 residues. The ends lost 10 bases at V and 4 bases at J; junction bases unmatched: 7. Germline CDR1 reads MDHEN; CDR2 reads SYDVKM. CDR3 in amino acids: CATTLAGGRETQYF. The CDR3 DNA follows: TGTGCCACCACACTAGCGGGAGGACGAGAGACCCAGTACTTC.

This clonotype appeared a few times. The V gene is TRBV3-1, the J gene TRBJ2-7; 8 nucleotides line up with TRBD1. Germline trimming cut 0 bases from V and 4 bases from J; bases unmatched to any gene: 8. The CDR3 covers 16 residues. The V gene's germline CDR1 is LGHDT and CDR2 YNNKEL (reference sequence). Here the CDR3 reads CASSQDFGTGLYEQYF. The DNA for the CDR3 is TGTGCCAGCAGCCAAGATTTCGGGACAGGATTATACGAGCAGTACTTC.

The chain carries TRBV5-1 and TRBJ1-1; D is perhaps TRBD1 (5 bases). V lost 0 bases and J lost 4, with 13 bases in between. The CDR3 extends over 15 amino acids. CDR1 is SGHRS and CDR2 is YFSETQ in the germline V gene. The CDR3 reads CASSLGGNLVTEAFF. CDR3 nucleotides: TGCGCCAGCAGCTTGGGGGGGAACCTAGTCACTGAAGCTTTCTTT.

The V gene is TRBV7-2, the J gene TRBJ2-7, with 10 bases matching TRBD1. The CDR3 is made up of 14 amino acids. CDR1 is SGHTA and CDR2 is FQGNSA in the germline V gene. Unmatched junction bases numbered 8, after V lost 4 bases and J lost 8 bases. CDR3 in DNA: TGTGCCAGCAGCTCCCGACAGGGGGCCCCCAAGCAGTACTTC. Translation: CASSSRQGAPKQYF. Full variable domain (rest looked up from reference TRBV7-2 and TRBJ2-7): GAGVSQSPSNKVTEKGKDVELRCDPISGHTALYWYRQSLGQGLEFLIYFQGNSAPDKSGLPSDRFSAERTGGSVSTLTIQRTQQEDSAVYLCASSSRQGAPKQYFGPGTRLTVT.

This clonotype has at least ten counts. J is TRBJ2-1 and V is TRBV6-1, with D possibly matching TRBD2 (6 bases). The germline V gene has CDR1 MNHNS and CDR2 SASEGT. The V gene lost 7 bases and the J gene lost 9 bases, with 16 bases spanning the gap. This CDR3 has 13 residues. This CDR3 reads CASKHAGYVEQFF. Here the CDR3 DNA reads TGTGCCAGCAAGCATGCGGGATACGTTGAGCAGTTCTTC.

V and J are TRBV7-2 and TRBJ2-7, with D hard to call. Germline-derived CDR1 and CDR2 are SGHTA and FQGNSA. Trimming pared 1 base from V and 0 bases from J, leaving 7 bases between. This CDR3 has 14 residues. For the CDR3, the DNA is TGTGCCAGCAGCTTAGATTTAGTCTCCTACGAGCAGTACTTC. Translation gives CASSLDLVSYEQYF.

This clonotype was detected only a few times. J is TRBJ1-1 and V is TRBV7-2; D not certain. This CDR3 is built from 14 residues. The V gene's germline CDR1 is SGHTA and CDR2 FQGNSA. Between the trimmed V and J ends, which lost 1 base and 1 base, there was a span of 7 bases. CDR3: CASSLDRRNTEAFF. CDR3 bases: TGTGCCAGCAGCTTAGATCGACGGAACACTGAAGCTTTCTTT.

This CDR3 is CASSLSGKNYEQYF. CDR3 in DNA: TGTGCCAGCAGTTTATCCGGGAAGAACTACGAGCAGTACTTC. The chain joins TRBV12-3 or TRBV12-4 to TRBJ2-7; a possible D gene is TRBD2 (5 bases). Trimming removed 2 bases from V and 3 bases from J, with 11 bases in between. The CDR3 spans 14 residues.

This clonotype turned up a few times. This rearrangement joins TRBV29-1 to TRBJ2-5; weak D call: TRBD2 (6 bases). CDR3 size: 12 residues. Germline values: CDR1 SQVTM, CDR2 ANQGSEA. V was cut by 5 bases and J by 5 bases, with 12 bases left in between. The CDR3 is CSVSGLGETQYF. The CDR3 bases are TGCAGCGTTTCGGGACTGGGGGAGACCCAGTACTTC. The whole variable domain, remainder taken from reference TRBV29-1 and TRBJ2-5, is SAVISQKPSRDICQRGTSLTIQCQVDSQVTMMFWYRQQPGQSLTLIATANQGSEATYESGFVIDKFPISRPNLTFSTLTVSNMSPEDSSIYLCSVSGLGETQYFGPGTRLLVL.

This sequence joins TRBV12-3 or TRBV12-4 and TRBJ2-7, with 7 positions matching TRBD1. The junction had 6 bases not matched to a gene; V was cut back by 5 bases and J by 5 bases. The CDR3 runs to 13 residues. CDR3 sequence (DNA): TGTGCCAGCAGTCGACAGGGCGGCCACGAGCAGTACTTC. Amino acid sequence: CASSRQGGHEQYF.

This clonotype has more than one count but fewer than ten. The chain has TRBV4-2 and TRBJ2-6; D gene unclear. Trimming pared 0 bases from V and 0 bases from J, leaving 9 bases between. Per germline, CDR1 LGHNA and CDR2 YNFKEQ. The CDR3 spans 17 residues. CDR3 protein: CASSQEVGISGANVLTF. The CDR3 coding sequence is TGTGCCAGCAGCCAAGAGGTGGGGATCTCTGGGGCCAACGTCCTGACTTTC.

This clonotype was detected a few times. The chain joins TRBV7-2 to TRBJ1-6; the D is unclear. The V gene's germline CDR1 is SGHTA and CDR2 FQGNSA. Trimming took 1 base from V and 4 from J, leaving 8 bases between them. The CDR3 loop spans 15 amino acids. CDR3 sequence reads: CASSLGGVYNSPLHF. Here the CDR3 DNA reads TGTGCCAGCAGCTTAGGCGGAGTTTATAATTCACCCCTCCACTTT.